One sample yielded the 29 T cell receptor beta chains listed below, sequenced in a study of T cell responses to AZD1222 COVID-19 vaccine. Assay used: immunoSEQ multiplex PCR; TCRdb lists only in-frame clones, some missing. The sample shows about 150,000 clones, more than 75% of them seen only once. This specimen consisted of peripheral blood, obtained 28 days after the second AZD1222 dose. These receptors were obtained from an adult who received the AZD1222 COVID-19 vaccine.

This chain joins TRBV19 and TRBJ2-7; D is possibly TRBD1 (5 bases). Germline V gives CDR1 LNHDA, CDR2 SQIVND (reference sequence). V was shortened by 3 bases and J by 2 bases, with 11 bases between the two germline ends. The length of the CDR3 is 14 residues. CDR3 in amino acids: CASSMAGHPYEQYF. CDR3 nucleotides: TGTGCCAGTAGTATGGCAGGACACCCCTACGAGCAGTACTTC.

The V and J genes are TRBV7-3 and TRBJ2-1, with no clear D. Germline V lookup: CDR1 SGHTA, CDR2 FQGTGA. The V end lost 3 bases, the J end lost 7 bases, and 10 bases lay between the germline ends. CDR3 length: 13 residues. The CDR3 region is CASSFSSGNEQFF. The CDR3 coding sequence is TGTGCCAGCAGCTTCTCGTCCGGGAATGAGCAGTTCTTC.

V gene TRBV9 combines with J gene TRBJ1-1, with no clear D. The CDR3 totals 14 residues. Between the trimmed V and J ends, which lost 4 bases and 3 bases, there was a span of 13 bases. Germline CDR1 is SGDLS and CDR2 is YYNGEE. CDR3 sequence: CASSPRRSDTEAFF. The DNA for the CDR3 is TGTGCCAGCAGCCCCCGTAGGTCTGACACTGAAGCTTTCTTT.

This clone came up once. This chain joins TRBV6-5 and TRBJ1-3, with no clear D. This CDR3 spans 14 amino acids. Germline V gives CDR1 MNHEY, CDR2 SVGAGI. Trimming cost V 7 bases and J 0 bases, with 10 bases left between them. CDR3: CASNGGNSGNTIYF. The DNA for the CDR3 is TGTGCCAGCAACGGCGGGAACTCTGGAAACACCATATATTTT.

The CDR3 is CATFTVNTEAFF. As DNA, the CDR3 is TGTGCCACCTTTACCGTGAACACTGAAGCTTTCTTT. The chain recombines TRBV2 with TRBJ1-1; no clear D gene. Per germline, CDR1 SNHLY and CDR2 FYNNEI. This CDR3 comprises 12 residues. The V and J ends lost 10 bases and 0 bases respectively, with 9 bases between them.

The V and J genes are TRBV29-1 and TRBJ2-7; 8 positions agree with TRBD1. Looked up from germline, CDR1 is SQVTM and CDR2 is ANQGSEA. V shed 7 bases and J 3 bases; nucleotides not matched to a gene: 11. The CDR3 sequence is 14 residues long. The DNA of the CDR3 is TGCAGCGCGATGGCCGGGACAGGATTCTACGAGCAGTACTTC. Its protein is CSAMAGTGFYEQYF.

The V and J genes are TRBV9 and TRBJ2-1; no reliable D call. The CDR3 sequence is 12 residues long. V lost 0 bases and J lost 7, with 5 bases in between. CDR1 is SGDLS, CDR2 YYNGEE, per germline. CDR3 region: CASSVAGNEQFF. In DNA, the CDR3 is TGTGCCAGCAGCGTAGCTGGGAATGAGCAGTTCTTC.

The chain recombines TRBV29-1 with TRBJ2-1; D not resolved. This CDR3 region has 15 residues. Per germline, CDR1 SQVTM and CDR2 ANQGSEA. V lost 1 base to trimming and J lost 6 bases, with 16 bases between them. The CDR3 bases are TGCAGCGTTGAAGCCAGCCCGGTTCTCGTCAATGAGCAGTTCTTC. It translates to CSVEASPVLVNEQFF.

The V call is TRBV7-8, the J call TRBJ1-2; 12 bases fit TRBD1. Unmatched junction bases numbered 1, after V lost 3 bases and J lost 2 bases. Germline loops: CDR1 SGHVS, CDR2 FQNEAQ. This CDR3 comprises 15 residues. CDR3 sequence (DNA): TGTGCCAGCAGCTTGGGACAGGGGGCAAACTATGGCTACACCTTC. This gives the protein CASSLGQGANYGYTF. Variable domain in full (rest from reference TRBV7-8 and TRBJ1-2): GAGVSQSPRYKVAKRGQDVALRCDPISGHVSLFWYQQALGQGPEFLTYFQNEAQLDKSGLPSDRFFAERPEGSVSTLKIQRTQQEDSAVYLCASSLGQGANYGYTFGSGTRLTVV.

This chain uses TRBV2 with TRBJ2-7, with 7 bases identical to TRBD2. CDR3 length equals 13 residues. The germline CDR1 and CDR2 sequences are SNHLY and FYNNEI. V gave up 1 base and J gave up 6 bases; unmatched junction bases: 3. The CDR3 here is CASSEGGGREQYF. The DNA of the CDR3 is TGTGCCAGCAGTGAAGGGGGGGGACGCGAGCAGTACTTC.

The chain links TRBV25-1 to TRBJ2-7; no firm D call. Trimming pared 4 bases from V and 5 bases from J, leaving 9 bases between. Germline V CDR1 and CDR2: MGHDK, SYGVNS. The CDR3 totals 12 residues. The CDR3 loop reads CASSAVLDEQYF. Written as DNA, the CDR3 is TGTGCCAGCAGTGCCGTTTTAGACGAGCAGTACTTC.

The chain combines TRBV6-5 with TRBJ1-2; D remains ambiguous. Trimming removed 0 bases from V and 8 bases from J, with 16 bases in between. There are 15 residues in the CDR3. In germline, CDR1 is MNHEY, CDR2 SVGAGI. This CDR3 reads CASSYSPRAASGYTF. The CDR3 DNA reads TGTGCCAGCAGTTACTCTCCCAGAGCGGCGTCGGGCTACACCTTC.

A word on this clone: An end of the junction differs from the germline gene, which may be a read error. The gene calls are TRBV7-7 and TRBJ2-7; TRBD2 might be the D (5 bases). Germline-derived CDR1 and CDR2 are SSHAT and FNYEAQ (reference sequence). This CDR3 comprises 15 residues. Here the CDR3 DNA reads TGTGCTAGCAGAACATCCACCGGGATCGGGTACGAGCAGTACTTC. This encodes CASRTSTGIGYEQYF.

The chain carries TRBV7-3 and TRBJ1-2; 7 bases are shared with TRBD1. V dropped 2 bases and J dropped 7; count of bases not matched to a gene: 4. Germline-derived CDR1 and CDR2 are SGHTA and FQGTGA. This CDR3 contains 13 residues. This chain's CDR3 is CASSLRDSGGYTF. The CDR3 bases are TGTGCCAGCAGCTTACGGGACAGCGGTGGCTACACCTTC.

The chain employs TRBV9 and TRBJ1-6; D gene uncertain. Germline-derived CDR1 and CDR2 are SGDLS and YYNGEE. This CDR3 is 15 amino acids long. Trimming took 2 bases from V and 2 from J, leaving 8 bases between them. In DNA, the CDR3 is TGTGCCAGCAGCGTCACACCCGCCTATAATTCACCCCTCCACTTT. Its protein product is CASSVTPAYNSPLHF.

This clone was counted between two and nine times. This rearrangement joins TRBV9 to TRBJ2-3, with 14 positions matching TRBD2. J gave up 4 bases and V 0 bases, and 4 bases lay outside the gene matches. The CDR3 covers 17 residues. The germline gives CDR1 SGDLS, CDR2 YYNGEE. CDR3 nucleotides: TGTGCCAGCAGCGTAGGGACTAGCGGGAGGATACCAGATACGCAGTATTTT. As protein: CASSVGTSGRIPDTQYF.

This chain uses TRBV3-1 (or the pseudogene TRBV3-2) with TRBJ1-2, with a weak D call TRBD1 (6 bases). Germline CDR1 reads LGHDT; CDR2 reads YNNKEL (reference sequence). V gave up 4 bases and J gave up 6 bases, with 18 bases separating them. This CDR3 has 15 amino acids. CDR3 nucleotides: TGTGCCAGCAGCCCAGCACGGGGGGCGGGGCATGGCTACACCTTC. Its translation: CASSPARGAGHGYTF.

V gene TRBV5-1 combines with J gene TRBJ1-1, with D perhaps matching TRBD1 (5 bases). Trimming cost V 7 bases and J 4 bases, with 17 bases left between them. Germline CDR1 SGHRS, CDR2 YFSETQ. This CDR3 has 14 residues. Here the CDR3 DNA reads TGCGCCAGCGGAAGGGGAGACAAGACCACTGAAGCTTTCTTT. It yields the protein CASGRGDKTTEAFF.

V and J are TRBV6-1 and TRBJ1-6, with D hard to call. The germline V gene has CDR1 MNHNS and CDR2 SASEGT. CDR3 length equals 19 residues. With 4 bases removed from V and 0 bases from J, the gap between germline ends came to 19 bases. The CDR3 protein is CASSVWGGPSSSYNSPLHF. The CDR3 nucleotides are TGTGCCAGCAGTGTATGGGGAGGACCTAGTAGCTCCTATAATTCACCCCTCCACTTT.

The CDR3 protein is CARALGEQFF. CDR3 coding DNA: TGTGCCAGAGCCCTCGGTGAGCAGTTCTTC. This sequence joins TRBV5-8 and TRBJ2-1; D not certain. The CDR3 runs to 10 residues. Trimming took 8 bases from V and 9 from J, leaving 9 bases between them. Germline values: CDR1 SGHTS, CDR2 YDEGEE.

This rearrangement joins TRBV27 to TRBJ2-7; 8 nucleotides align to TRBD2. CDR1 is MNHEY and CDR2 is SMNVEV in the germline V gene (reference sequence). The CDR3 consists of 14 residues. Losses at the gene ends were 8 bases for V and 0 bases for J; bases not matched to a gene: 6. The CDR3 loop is CASSHSGTSYEQYF. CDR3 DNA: TGTGCCAGCTCCCATAGCGGGACCTCCTACGAGCAGTACTTC.

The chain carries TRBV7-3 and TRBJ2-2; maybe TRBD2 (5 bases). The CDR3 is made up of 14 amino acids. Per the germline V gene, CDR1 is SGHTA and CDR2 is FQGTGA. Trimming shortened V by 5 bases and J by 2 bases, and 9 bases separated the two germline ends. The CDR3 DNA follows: TGTGCCAGCAGCCCCCCGGGAAACACCGGGGAGCTGTTTTTT. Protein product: CASSPPGNTGELFF.

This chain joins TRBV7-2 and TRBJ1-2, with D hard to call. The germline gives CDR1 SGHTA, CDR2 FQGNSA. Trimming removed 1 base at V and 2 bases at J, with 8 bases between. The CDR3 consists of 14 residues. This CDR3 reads CASSLVARNYGYTF. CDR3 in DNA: TGTGCCAGCAGCTTAGTTGCCAGAAACTATGGCTACACCTTC.

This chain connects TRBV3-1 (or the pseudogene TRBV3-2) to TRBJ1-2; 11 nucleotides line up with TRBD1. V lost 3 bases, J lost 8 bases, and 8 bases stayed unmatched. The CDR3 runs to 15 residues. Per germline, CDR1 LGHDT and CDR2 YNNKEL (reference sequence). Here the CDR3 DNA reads TGTGCCAGCAGCCACTTAGGTCGGACAGGGGGCGGCTACACCTTC. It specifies CASSHLGRTGGGYTF.

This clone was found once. CDR3: CATSDGTANTGELFF. CDR3 nucleotides: TGTGCCACCAGTGATGGGACAGCGAACACCGGGGAGCTGTTTTTT. The chain links TRBV24-1 to TRBJ2-2; TRBD1 agrees at 7 bases. The CDR3 is 15 residues long. Trimming at V came to 3 bases and at J to 0 bases, leaving 0 bases not matched to a gene. Germline CDR1 reads KGHDR; CDR2 reads SFDVKD.

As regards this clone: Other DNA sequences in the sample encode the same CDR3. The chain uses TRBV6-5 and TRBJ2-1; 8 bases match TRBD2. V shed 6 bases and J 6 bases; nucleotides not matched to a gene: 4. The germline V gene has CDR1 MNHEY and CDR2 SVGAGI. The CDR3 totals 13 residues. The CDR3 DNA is TGTGCCAGCAGGACCAGCGGGAGCAATGAGCAGTTCTTC. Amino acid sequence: CASRTSGSNEQFF.

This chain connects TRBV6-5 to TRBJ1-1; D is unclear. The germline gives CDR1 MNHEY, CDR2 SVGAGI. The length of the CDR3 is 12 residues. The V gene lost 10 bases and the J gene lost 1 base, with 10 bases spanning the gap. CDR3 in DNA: TGTGCCACCTCTTTAGCGAACACTGAAGCTTTCTTT. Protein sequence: CATSLANTEAFF.

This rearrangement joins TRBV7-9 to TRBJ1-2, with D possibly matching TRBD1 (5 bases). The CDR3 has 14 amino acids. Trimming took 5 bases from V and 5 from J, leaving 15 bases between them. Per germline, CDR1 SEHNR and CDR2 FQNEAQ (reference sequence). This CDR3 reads CASSPSGTLYGYTF. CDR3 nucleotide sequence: TGTGCCAGCAGCCCCTCCGGGACTTTATATGGCTACACCTTC.

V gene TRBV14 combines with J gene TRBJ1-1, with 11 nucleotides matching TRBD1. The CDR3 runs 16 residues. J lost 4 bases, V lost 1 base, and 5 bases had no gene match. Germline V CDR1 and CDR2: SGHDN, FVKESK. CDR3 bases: TGTGCCAGCAGCCAAGGGACAGGGGGCTGGGGCACTGAAGCTTTCTTT. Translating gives CASSQGTGGWGTEAFF.